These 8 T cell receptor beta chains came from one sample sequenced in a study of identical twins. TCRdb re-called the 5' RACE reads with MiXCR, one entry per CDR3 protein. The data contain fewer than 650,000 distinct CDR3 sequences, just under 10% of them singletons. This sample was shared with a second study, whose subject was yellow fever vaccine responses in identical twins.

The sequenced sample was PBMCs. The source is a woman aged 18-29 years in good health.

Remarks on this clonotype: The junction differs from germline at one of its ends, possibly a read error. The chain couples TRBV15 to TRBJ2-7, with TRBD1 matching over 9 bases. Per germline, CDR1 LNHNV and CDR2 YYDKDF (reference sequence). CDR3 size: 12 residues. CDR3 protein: CATSGGTGTQRF. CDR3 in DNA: TGTGCCACCAGCGGGGGGACAGGGACACAGCGCTTC.

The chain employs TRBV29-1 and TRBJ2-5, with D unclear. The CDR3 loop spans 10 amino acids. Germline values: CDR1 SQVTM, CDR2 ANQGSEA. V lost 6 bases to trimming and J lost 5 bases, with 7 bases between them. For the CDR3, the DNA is TGCAGCGTATTTCGGGAGACCCAGTACTTC. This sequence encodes CSVFRETQYF.

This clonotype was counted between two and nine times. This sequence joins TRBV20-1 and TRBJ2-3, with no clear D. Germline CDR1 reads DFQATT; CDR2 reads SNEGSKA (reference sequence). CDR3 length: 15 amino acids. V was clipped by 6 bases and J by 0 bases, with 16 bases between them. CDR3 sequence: CSAFGVQTSTDTQYF. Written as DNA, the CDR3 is TGCAGTGCGTTCGGAGTCCAAACTAGCACAGATACGCAGTATTTT.

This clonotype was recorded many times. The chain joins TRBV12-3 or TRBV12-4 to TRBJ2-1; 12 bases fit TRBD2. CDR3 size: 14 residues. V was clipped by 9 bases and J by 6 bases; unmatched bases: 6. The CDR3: CASTSGRPANEQFF. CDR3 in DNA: TGTGCCAGTACTAGCGGGAGGCCTGCCAATGAGCAGTTCTTC.

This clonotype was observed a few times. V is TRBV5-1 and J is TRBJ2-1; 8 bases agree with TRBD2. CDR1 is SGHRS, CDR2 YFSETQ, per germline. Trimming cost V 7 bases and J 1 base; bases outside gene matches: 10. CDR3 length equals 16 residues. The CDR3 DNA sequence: TGCGCCAGCCAGCCCCAAAGCGGGAGATCCTACAATGAGCAGTTCTTC. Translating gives CASQPQSGRSYNEQFF.

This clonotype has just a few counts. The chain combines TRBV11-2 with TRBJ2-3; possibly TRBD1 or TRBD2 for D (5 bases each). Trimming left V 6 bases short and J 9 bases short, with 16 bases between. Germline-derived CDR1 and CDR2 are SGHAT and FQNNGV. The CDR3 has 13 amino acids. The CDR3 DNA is TGTGCCAGCAGGCAGGGCGACGGCGGGACGCAGTATTTT. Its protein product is CASRQGDGGTQYF.

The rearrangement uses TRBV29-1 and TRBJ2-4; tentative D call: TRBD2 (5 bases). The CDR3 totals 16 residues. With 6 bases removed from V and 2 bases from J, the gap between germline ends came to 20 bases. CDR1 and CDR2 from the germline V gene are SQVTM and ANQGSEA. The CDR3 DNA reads TGCAGCGTCATGAAGGAGGAATGGGCCCCCAAAAACATTCAGTACTTC. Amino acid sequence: CSVMKEEWAPKNIQYF.

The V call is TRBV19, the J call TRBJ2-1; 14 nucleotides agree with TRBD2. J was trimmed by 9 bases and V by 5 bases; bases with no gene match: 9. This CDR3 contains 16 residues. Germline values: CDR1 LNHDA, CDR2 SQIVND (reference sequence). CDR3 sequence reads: CASSLGLAGGKGEQFF. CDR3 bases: TGTGCCAGTAGTCTCGGACTAGCGGGAGGAAAGGGTGAGCAGTTCTTC.